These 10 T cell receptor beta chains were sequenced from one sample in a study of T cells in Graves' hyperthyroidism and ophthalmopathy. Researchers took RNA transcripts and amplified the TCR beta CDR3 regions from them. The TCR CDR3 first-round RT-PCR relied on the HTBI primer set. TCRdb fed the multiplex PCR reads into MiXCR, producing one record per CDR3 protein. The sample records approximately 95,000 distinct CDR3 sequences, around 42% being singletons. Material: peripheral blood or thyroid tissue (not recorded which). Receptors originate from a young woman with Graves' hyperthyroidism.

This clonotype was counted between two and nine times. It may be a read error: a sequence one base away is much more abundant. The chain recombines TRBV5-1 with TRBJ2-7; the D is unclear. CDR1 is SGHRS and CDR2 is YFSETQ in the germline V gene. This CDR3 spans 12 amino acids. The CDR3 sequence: CASSLGLNEQCF. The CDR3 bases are TGCGCCAGCAGCTTGGGGCTAAACGAGCAGTGCTTC.

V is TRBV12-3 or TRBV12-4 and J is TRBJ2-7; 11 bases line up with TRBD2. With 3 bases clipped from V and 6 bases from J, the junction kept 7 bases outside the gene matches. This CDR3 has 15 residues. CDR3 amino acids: CASSLGGLAVGEQYF. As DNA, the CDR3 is TGTGCCAGCAGTTTGGGGGGACTAGCGGTTGGCGAGCAGTACTTC.

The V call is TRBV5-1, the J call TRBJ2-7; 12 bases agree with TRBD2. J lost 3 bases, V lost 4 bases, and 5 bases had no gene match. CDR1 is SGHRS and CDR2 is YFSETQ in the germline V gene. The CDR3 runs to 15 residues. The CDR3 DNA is TGCGCCAGCAGCCCGGGACTAGCGGGCTTCTACGAGCAGTACTTC. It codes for CASSPGLAGFYEQYF.

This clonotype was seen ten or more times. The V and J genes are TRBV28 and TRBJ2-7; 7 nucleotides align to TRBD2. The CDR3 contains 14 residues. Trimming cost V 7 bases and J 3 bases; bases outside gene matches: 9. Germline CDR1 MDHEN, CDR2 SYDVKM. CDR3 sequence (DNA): TGTGCCAGCACCACCCTAGGGAGGGACTACGAGCAGTACTTC. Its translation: CASTTLGRDYEQYF.

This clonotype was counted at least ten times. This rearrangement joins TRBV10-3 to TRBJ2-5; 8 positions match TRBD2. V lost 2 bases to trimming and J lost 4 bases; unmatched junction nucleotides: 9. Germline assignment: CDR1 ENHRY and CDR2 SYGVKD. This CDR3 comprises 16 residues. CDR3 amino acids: CAISERLATRRETQYF. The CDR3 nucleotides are TGTGCCATCAGTGAGCGACTAGCGACAAGACGAGAGACCCAGTACTTC.

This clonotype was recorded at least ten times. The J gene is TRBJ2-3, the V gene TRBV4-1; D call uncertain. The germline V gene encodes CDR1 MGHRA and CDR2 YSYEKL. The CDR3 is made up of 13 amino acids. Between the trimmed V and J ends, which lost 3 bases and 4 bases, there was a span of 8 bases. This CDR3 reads CASSQFRPDTQYF. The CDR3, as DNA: TGCGCCAGCAGCCAGTTCCGCCCAGATACGCAGTATTTT.

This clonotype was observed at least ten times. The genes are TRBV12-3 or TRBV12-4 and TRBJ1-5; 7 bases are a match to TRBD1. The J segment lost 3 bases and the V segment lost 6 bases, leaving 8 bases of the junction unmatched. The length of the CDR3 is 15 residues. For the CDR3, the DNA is TGTGCCAGCAGACCCGCGGGACAGCCCAATCAGCCCCAGCATTTT. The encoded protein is CASRPAGQPNQPQHF.

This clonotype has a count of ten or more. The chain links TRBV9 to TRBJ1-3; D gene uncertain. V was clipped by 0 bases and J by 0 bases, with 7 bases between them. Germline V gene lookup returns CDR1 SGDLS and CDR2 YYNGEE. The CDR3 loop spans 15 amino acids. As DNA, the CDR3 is TGTGCCAGCAGCGTAGCCGCCCTCTCTGGAAACACCATATATTTT. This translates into CASSVAALSGNTIYF.

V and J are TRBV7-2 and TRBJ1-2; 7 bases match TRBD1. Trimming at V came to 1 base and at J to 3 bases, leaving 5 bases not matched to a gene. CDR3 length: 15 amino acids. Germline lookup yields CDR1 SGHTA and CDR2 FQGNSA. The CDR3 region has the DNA TGTGCCAGCAGCTTAGTGCGGGACAGTCACTATGGCTACACCTTC. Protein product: CASSLVRDSHYGYTF.

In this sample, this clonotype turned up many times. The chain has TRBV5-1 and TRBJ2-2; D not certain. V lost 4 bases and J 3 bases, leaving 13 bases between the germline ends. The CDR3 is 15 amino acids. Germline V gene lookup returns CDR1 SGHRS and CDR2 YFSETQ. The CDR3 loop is CASSPRTADTGELFF. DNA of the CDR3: TGCGCCAGCAGCCCAAGAACCGCCGACACCGGGGAGCTGTTTTTT. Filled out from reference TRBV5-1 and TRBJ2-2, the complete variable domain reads KAGVTQTPRYLIKTRGQQVTLSCSPISGHRSVSWYQQTPGQGLQFLFEYFSETQRNKGNFPGRFSGRQFSNSRSEMNVSTLELGDSALYLCASSPRTADTGELFFGEGSRLTVL.